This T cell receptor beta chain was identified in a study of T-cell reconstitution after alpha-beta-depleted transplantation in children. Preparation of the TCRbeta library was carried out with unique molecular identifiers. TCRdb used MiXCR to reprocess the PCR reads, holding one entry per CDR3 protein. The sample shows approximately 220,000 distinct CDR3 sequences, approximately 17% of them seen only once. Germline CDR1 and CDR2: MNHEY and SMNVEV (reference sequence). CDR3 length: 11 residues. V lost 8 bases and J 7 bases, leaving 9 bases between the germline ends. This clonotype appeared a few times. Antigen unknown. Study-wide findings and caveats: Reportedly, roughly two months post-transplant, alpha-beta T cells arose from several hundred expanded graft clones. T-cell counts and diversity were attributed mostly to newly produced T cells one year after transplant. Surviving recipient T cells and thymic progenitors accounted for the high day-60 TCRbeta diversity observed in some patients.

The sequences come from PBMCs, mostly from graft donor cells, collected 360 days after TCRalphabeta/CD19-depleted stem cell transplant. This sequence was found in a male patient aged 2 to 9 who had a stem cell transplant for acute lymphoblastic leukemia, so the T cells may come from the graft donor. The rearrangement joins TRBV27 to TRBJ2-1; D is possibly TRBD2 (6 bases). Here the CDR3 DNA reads TGTGCCAGCGTTGGAGGGAATGAGCAGTTCTTC. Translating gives CASVGGNEQFF.